The entry below gives a single T cell receptor beta chain sequence along with its context. Its antigen target is currently unknown. No per-base quality is available; no much larger clone lies one base away. The data were obtained in a study of blood T cell repertoires in COVID-19 (dated by TCRdb to between 2020 and 2021). Regarding the research as a whole: Recovered participants in ImmuneRACE Cohort 3 were defined by two consecutive negative NP/OP PCR tests, clearance by a healthcare professional, or resolution of symptoms. Samples came from the ongoing ImmuneRACE study (first 160 participants) plus 1,254 subjects from 6 global collaborators. The prospective study material was composed of cDNA or gDNA derived from T cells, B-cell-depleted T cells, or PBMCs. Where HLA class I and class II types were available, the types were taken from metadata supplied by the sample provider, not from assay-based typing. The dataset comprised deeply sampled blood TCRbeta repertoires from subjects exposed to, actively infected with, or recovered from COVID-19. The repertoires were released in a freely available public database meant as a resource for research on the immune response to SARS-CoV-2. Samples covering the acute and convalescent phases of COVID-19 were provided by collaborators in the United States, Italy and Spain. Sample metadata almost always included a de-identified subject ID, COVID-19 status, age in years and sex.

Participants in the prospective study were aged roughly 18 to 100 years, lived in 20 to 25 United States geographic areas, and enrolled through a virtual design. Cohort assignment in the prospective study relied on participant-reported clinical history from a screening survey and a study questionnaire. Mobile phlebotomists in the prospective study collected whole blood, serum and a nasopharyngeal or oropharyngeal swab from every participant. Over a 2-month period, participants in the prospective study had the option of providing additional blood draws and questionnaires. Blood samples from the prospective study were shipped frozen or at room temperature prior to DNA extraction. From the cysteine up to the phenylalanine, the CDR3 has a length of 16 residues. Kept here is only the CDR3 DNA, which spans 48 bases and is read in frame from base 1. CDR1 is given as SGHTA and CDR2 as FQGNSA, both from the germline V gene. V is shortened by 5 bases, J by 5 bases, and the region joining them spans 19 bases.

Findings and caveats that apply to the study as a whole: The quantity of clinical and demographic metadata differed by source and by participant and was supplied without curation.

TCRbeta CDR3 regions were amplified from genomic DNA by means of the immunoSEQ Assay, a bias-controlled multiplex PCR. On the study's bioinformatics: Within the assay, amplification of reference gene primers was used to estimate how many nucleated cells each sample contained. Sequence reads were collapsed and filtered to measure the absolute abundance of every unique TCRbeta CDR3 rearrangement. For each sample, productive Simpson clonality was calculated as the square root of Simpson's diversity index across productive rearrangements. TCRdb holds this immuneACCESS table with in-frame rearrangements only. Some clones are missing; in checked studies, unresolved V genes explain under half, and the rest has no known cause. V, J and clone size reflect that table, while D and trimming were determined from the DNA. Across this sample there are fewer than 250,000 clones, with approximately 90% seen only once. Together, the top ten hold approximately 25% of the sample.

The rearranged chain carries TRBV7-2 and TRBJ1-5, with no confident D gene call. This TCR was recovered from a woman aged 40-49 years in a cohort exposed to, infected with or recovered from COVID-19 (not recorded which). What was sequenced was PBMCs or T cells enriched from blood (not recorded which). The bases are TGTGCCAGCAGCCCCTTCGCGCAGGCGCCTTATCAGCCCCAGCATTTT. This encodes CASSPFAQAPYQPQHF.